This T cell receptor beta chain was captured by sequencing in a study of spatial heterogeneity in lung cancer (dated by TCRdb to the late 2010s). Study-level background: More beta-chain than alpha-chain transcripts were consistently detected, likely reflecting higher beta-chain transcript abundance. TCR alpha and beta repertoires were quantitatively compared across multiple tumor regions, matched nontumor lung and blood in non-small cell lung cancer. Both alpha and beta chains were TCR-sequenced in 200 to 250 tumor regions, 64 matched nontumor lung samples and around 54 PBMC samples obtained at surgery. In the raw uncorrected reads, each unique combination of TCR and UMI appeared more than ten times on average. Nonsynonymous mutation counts, determined by whole-exome sequencing of tumor tissue, were related to TCR repertoire features.

The study at large found these results: Ubiquitous expanded tumor TCRs were detected in blood more often at tumor resection than at routine follow-up. Confirming at a functional level the hypothesis that regional TCRs recognize regional mutations was considered to require additional single-cell paired TCR alpha and beta sequencing.

The CDR3, from cysteine to phenylalanine, totals 17 residues. The retained sequence is limited to the CDR3, 51 bases, with the frame set at the first base. For CDR1 and CDR2, the germline V gene lists MDHEN and SYDVKM. Unmatched junction bases come to 6, with V trimmed by 1 base and J by 6 bases. The sample's time point label is to be understood as: sample taken at primary tumor resection. The donors were about 65 patients from the lung TRACERx cohort who had early-stage, untreated non-small cell lung cancer. For TCR sequencing, whole RNA was extracted from tumor and nontumor lung tissue, or from cryopreserved PBMC samples, and no cell sorting was done. Only patients for whom sufficient RNA was available from at least two tumor regions were selected for TCR sequencing. This clonotype was observed at least ten times. No antigen is known for it. No base quality values were provided; no much bigger clone lies one nucleotide off.

The library was obtained by 5' RACE. TCRdb names NextSeq 500 as the instrument used. In the TCR library protocol, a unique molecular identifier was attached to each TCR cDNA molecule so that PCR and sequencing errors could be corrected. As for the original processing: TCR identification, UMI-based error correction and CDR3 extraction were all carried out with Decombinator tools. Expanded TCRs were defined as those above a frequency of 2 per 1,000, corresponding to the top 1% of the tumor frequency distribution. Renyi diversity was computed with the R vegan package after each repertoire had been subsampled 100 times to 5,000 TCRs. CDR3 similarity networks were constructed using string-kernel similarity of amino acid triplets, with links drawn between CDR3s whose pairwise similarity was above 0.82. Using fastp trimming at Q25 and MiXCR clonotype assembly, TCRdb reanalyzed the public sequencing data and kept in-frame beta chains. Under each unique CDR3 protein, matching rows form one entry showing the most common genes and DNA. Clone size and V and J calls follow TCRdb, not the original study. The sample table records about 24,000 distinct CDR3 sequences; roughly 3% of these occur just once. Of the sample, around 26% is held by the ten largest clones.

The material sequenced was PBMCs, taken at surgery. This TCR came from a female donor with early-stage non-small cell lung cancer. The chain is assembled from TRBV28 and TRBJ2-2; 12 bases in the junction line up with TRBD2. For the CDR3, the sequence is CASSLSSGRATPGELFF. The DNA sequence is TGTGCCAGCAGTTTATCTAGCGGGAGGGCCACTCCCGGGGAGCTGTTTTTT. Supplemented by the reference TRBV28 and TRBJ2-2 proteins around the CDR3, the complete variable domain is DVKVTQSSRYLVKRTGEKVFLECVQDMDHENMFWYRQDPGLGLRLIYFSYDVKMKEKGDIPEGYSVSREKKERFSLILESASTNQTSMYLCASSLSSGRATPGELFFGEGSRLTVL.